The present T cell receptor (beta chain) was sequenced within a study of Graves' ophthalmopathy and Graves' hyperthyroidism. In this sample, this clonotype turned up many times. Looked up from germline, CDR1 is SGHAT and CDR2 is FQNNGV. The CDR3 spans 14 residues. V gave up 6 bases and J gave up 6 bases, with 18 bases separating them. RNA transcripts provided the template for amplifying TCR beta CDR3 regions. RT-PCR was first run with HTBI primers, then multiplex PCR in a second round. TCRdb itself ran the multiplex PCR reads through MiXCR, one entry per CDR3 protein. The sample includes around 660,000 distinct CDR3 sequences, over 40% of them seen just once.

This chain uses TRBV11-2 with TRBJ2-7; tentatively, D is TRBD1 or TRBD2 (5 bases each). This receptor was identified in an adult man with Graves' ophthalmopathy. The specimen was peripheral blood. The CDR3 region has the DNA TGTGCCAGCAGAACACCGGGACGGAAGACCGAGCAGTACTTC. Translated: CASRTPGRKTEQYF.